This T cell receptor beta chain is from a study of blood T cell repertoires in COVID-19. At the level of the study: Samples of COVID-19 (acute and convalescent) were obtained from the United States, Italy and Spain. T cells, B-cell-depleted T cells, or PBMCs supplied cDNA or gDNA.

Authors' data handling: From reference gene primer amplification, estimates of nucleated cell counts were derived. TCRdb's table, derived via immunoSEQ multiplex PCR, lists solely in-frame clones and lacks some. That table gives V, J and clone size, and the DNA gave D and trimming. The table has about 120,000 clones, roughly 89% seen once. J was trimmed by 4 bases and V by 8 bases; bases with no gene match: 9. The germline V gene encodes CDR1 SGHNT and CDR2 YYREEE (reference sequence). There are 15 residues in the CDR3. The V call is TRBV5-4, the J call TRBJ2-1; the match to TRBD2 covers 10 bases. The specimen was peripheral blood. The receptor comes from a human donor with acute or convalescent COVID-19. The donor label of this sample is uncertain. CDR3 in amino acids: CASSPLAGFYNEQFF. CDR3 DNA sequence: TGTGCCAGTTCGCCACTAGCGGGGTTTTACAATGAGCAGTTCTTC.